Listed here are 8 T cell receptor beta chains from one sample, sequenced in a study of cytomegalovirus exposure and HLA in healthy donors. The PCR was carried out with 60 Vbeta primers and 13 Jbeta primers. Clones were read by immunoSEQ multiplex PCR, and TCRdb kept only the in-frame ones, dropping some. The table lists under 200,000 clones, almost 85% of them singletons. The material sequenced was PBMCs. All receptors derive from a woman in her 50s in good health and CMV-seronegative.

The chain recombines TRBV7-9 with TRBJ2-5, with 7 nucleotides matching TRBD1. With V trimmed by 0 bases and J by 5 bases, 3 bases remained unmatched. The CDR3 totals 14 residues. Germline CDR1 reads SEHNR; CDR2 reads FQNEAQ (reference sequence). CDR3 nucleotide sequence: TGTGCCAGCAGCTTAGCAGGGGGCGGGGAGACCCAGTACTTC. Encoded protein: CASSLAGGGETQYF.

Remarks on this clone: The sample has other DNA sequences that encode this CDR3 too. The rearrangement joins TRBV7-9 to TRBJ1-1, with no clear D. This CDR3 contains 14 residues. The V gene lost 0 bases and the J gene lost 3 bases, with 8 bases spanning the gap. Per the germline V gene, CDR1 is SEHNR and CDR2 is FQNEAQ (reference sequence). This CDR3 is CASSLAGSHTEAFF. CDR3 DNA: TGTGCCAGCAGCTTAGCAGGGAGTCACACTGAAGCTTTCTTT.

The V call is TRBV9, the J call TRBJ1-2; 7 bases match TRBD1. The CDR3 extends over 14 amino acids. V was clipped by 3 bases and J by 0 bases; unmatched bases: 2. CDR1 SGDLS and CDR2 YYNGEE come from the germline V gene. This CDR3 reads CASSAGTANYGYTF. The CDR3 DNA reads as TGTGCCAGCAGCGCCGGGACAGCTAACTATGGCTACACCTTC.

The chain links TRBV27 to TRBJ1-1; no clear D gene. In germline, CDR1 is MNHEY, CDR2 SMNVEV (reference sequence). Deletions cut 7 bases from V and 0 bases from J, with 18 bases between. The CDR3 length is 16 residues. This CDR3 is CASTRIRPHLNTEAFF. DNA for the CDR3: TGTGCCAGCACCAGAATACGCCCACATCTGAACACTGAAGCTTTCTTT.

The gene calls are TRBV18 and TRBJ1-5, with 10 bases fitting TRBD1. The V gene end was trimmed by 6 bases and the J gene end by 8 bases; junction bases not matched to a gene: 10. CDR3 length: 15 residues. The V gene's germline CDR1 is KGHSH and CDR2 LQKENI. DNA for the CDR3: TGTGCCAGCTCCACGGGACAGGGGTCCGTCAAGCCCCAGCATTTT. It is translated as CASSTGQGSVKPQHF.

Concerning this clone: At one end, the junction sequence differs from germline, possibly due to a read error. The V gene is TRBV2, the J gene TRBJ2-6; 9 bases match TRBD1. Germline loops: CDR1 SNHLY, CDR2 FYNNEI. The CDR3 has 16 amino acids. Written as DNA, the CDR3 is TGTGCCAGCAGTGACGGGACAGGGACTGGGGCCAACGTCCCGACTTTC. Its protein product is CASSDGTGTGANVPTF.

The chain links TRBV27 to TRBJ1-5; no reliable D call. This CDR3 has 14 residues. Germline V gene sequence: CDR1 MNHEY, CDR2 SMNVEV (reference sequence). The V and J ends lost 6 bases and 2 bases respectively, with 11 bases between them. The CDR3 region has the DNA TGTGCCAGCAGCCCTGACTGGGGCAATCAGCCCCAGCATTTT. Translation: CASSPDWGNQPQHF.

V usage is TRBV19 and J usage is TRBJ2-1, with 12 bases matching TRBD2. Germline assignment: CDR1 LNHDA and CDR2 SQIVND (reference sequence). The V and J ends lost 10 bases and 4 bases, in that order; junction bases with no gene match: 5. The CDR3 runs 14 residues. In nucleotides, the CDR3 is TGTGCCACCCGGACTAGCGGGGTGTACAATGAGCAGTTCTTC. It codes for CATRTSGVYNEQFF.